Here is one TCR beta chain with its context. No antigen is known for it. The data derive from a study of T cell responses to AZD1222 COVID-19 vaccine. Study conclusions and caveats: A reported finding is that nearly half of spike-specific TCRs target unmutated variant regions. Repertoire collection took place solely once the T cell response had peaked. Clonal diversity may have been underestimated, and the donors were mostly white British, with more females than males.

The CDR3 contains 16 residues. The germline V gene encodes CDR1 SGHNT and CDR2 YYREEE (reference sequence). The trim removed 4 bases at V and 0 bases at J, leaving 9 bases unmatched. Second-dose intervals near 4 or 12 weeks were combined. The assay was immunoSEQ multiplex PCR, and TCRdb's table has in-frame clones only and misses some. The table has about 180,000 clones, around nine tenths seen once. The source of this sequence is an adult who received the AZD1222 COVID-19 vaccine. The chain uses TRBV5-4 and TRBJ1-1, with 7 bases matching TRBD1. Material: peripheral blood, obtained 28 days after the second AZD1222 dose. The CDR3 coding sequence is TGTGCCAGCAGCACTGACAGGGAATTGATGAACACTGAAGCTTTCTTT. This sequence encodes CASSTDRELMNTEAFF.